A single sample gave rise to the 3 T cell receptor beta chains below, sequenced in a study of post-analysis software for immune sequencing data. Study-wide points: Patients used five TRBV segments, including TRBV5-6, TRBV5-1 and TRBV20-1, more often than controls.

The library was made from cDNA and included unique molecular identifiers. TCRdb passed the PCR reads through MiXCR, listing each CDR3 protein once. The table records 350,000 to 450,000 distinct CDR3 sequences, approximately 33% of them present only once. Their antigen targets remain unknown. Sequencing used blood. The source is a girl aged 10-17 years with multiple sclerosis.

The V gene is TRBV15, the J gene TRBJ2-4; TRBD1 matches 8 bases. The last part of the DNA fits TRBJ2-7 better; the J call may be wrong. Germline V lookup: CDR1 LNHNV, CDR2 YYDKDF (reference sequence). The CDR3 contains 15 residues. CDR3 nucleotide sequence: TGTGCCACCAGCAGAGGACAGGGGACTTCACACGAGCAGTACTTC. Its translation is CATSRGQGTSHEQYF.

The chain couples TRBV6-5 to TRBJ2-3; D ambiguous. Per the germline V gene, CDR1 is MNHEY and CDR2 is SVGAGI. V was trimmed by 4 bases and J by 0 bases, leaving 14 bases between them. The CDR3 extends over 16 amino acids. The CDR3 bases are TGTGCCAGCAGTTTGGGCTGGAGCGCTAGCACAGATACGCAGTATTTT. Protein product: CASSLGWSASTDTQYF.

The rearrangement uses TRBV6-5 and TRBJ2-7; 11 nucleotides align to TRBD2. Germline-derived CDR1 and CDR2 are MNHEY and SVGAGI. This CDR3 has 17 amino acids. Trimming cost V 0 bases and J 2 bases; bases outside gene matches: 6. The DNA of the CDR3 is TGTGCCAGCAGTTACTCAACTAGCGGGAGCAGCACCTACGAGCAGTACTTC. Protein: CASSYSTSGSSTYEQYF.